This T cell receptor (beta chain) appears in the sequencing data of a study of healthy donors' naive CD4 and CD8 T cells. Study at large: Donors came from three age groups: 20-25, 40-50 and 60-70 years.

Each TCR library used around 500 ng of total RNA and a linear amplification protocol. TCRdb processed the reads anew with MiXCR; each CDR3 protein has one entry. The top ten hold about 2.3% of the sample, which has some 190,000 distinct CDR3 sequences, about 70% seen once. Germline V lookup: CDR1 MNHEY, CDR2 SVGAGI. There are 14 residues in the CDR3. In its sample, this clonotype was seen once. Antigen: not known. Relative to the germline gene, one junction end is altered; a read error may explain this. Study-wide findings and caveats: The study did not address homeostatic proliferation effects in naive T cells.

The sample was naive CD4+ and CD8+ T cells sorted from blood, pooled from several donors. The chain couples TRBV6-5 to TRBJ2-5; 8 bases are shared with TRBD1. This receptor was obtained from a pool of human donors in good health; the sample pools cells from several healthy donors. CDR3 amino acids: CASSPDRDGEAQYF. In nucleotides, the CDR3 is TGTGCCAGCAGTCCGGACAGGGACGGAGAGGCCCAGTACTTC.